Only a few counts were recorded for the clone carrying this TCR beta chain. V was shortened by 1 base and J by 6 bases, with 12 bases between the two germline ends. The CDR3 totals 14 residues. Germline CDR1 reads SGHVS; CDR2 reads FQNEAQ. The TCR library protocol was used to attach unique molecular identifiers. These identifiers were attached to individual cDNA molecules. TCRdb re-called the 5' RACE reads through MiXCR, storing one row per CDR3 protein. Seen here are about 57,000 distinct CDR3 sequences, under 10% observed once, and the top ten hold approximately 9%. The data derive from a study of early T cells in non-severe SARS-CoV-2 infection. The overall study: Sequencing of unsorted whole blood was done on bulk RNA, leaving chains unpaired.

The receptor was isolated from an adult who was a healthcare worker with PCR-confirmed SARS-CoV-2 infection or an uninfected control (not recorded which). Source material: whole blood. The genes are TRBV7-8 and TRBJ1-1, with no clear D. CDR3 in amino acids: CASSLVGGIAEAFF. CDR3 sequence (DNA): TGTGCCAGCAGCTTAGTGGGAGGGATCGCTGAAGCTTTCTTT. The complete variable domain, with remaining parts taken from reference TRBV7-8 and TRBJ1-1, reads GAGVSQSPRYKVAKRGQDVALRCDPISGHVSLFWYQQALGQGPEFLTYFQNEAQLDKSGLPSDRFFAERPEGSVSTLKIQRTQQEDSAVYLCASSLVGGIAEAFFGQGTRLTVV.